The next 14 T cell receptor beta chains were all read from a single sample in a study of T-cell reconstitution after alpha-beta-depleted transplantation in children. Preparation of the TCRbeta library used unique molecular identifiers. Each CDR3 protein is one row after TCRdb ran MiXCR on the PCR reads. The table has about half a million distinct CDR3 sequences, 9.5% to 15% seen once. Sequencing was performed on PBMCs from the stem cell graft donor, taken from the stem cell graft. Source of these receptors: a human donor who donated a stem cell graft to a child with combined immunodeficiency.

Many counts were recorded for this clonotype. The chain couples TRBV11-2 to TRBJ2-3; TRBD2 aligns across 9 bases. The V and J ends lost 4 bases and 3 bases, in that order; junction bases with no gene match: 8. The germline gives CDR1 SGHAT, CDR2 FQNNGV. The CDR3 is 16 amino acids. Here the CDR3 DNA reads TGTGCCAGCAGCTCAGGAACTAGCGGGCCTACAGATACGCAGTATTTT. It yields the protein CASSSGTSGPTDTQYF.

This clonotype has just a few counts. The chain links TRBV4-3 to TRBJ2-1; no definite D call. Looked up from germline, CDR1 is LGHNA and CDR2 is YSLEER. This CDR3 is built from 14 residues. V was trimmed by 0 bases and J by 5 bases, leaving 8 bases between them. The CDR3 region has the DNA TGCGCCAGCAGCCAAGAGTTACAGAACAATGAGCAGTTCTTC. Translation: CASSQELQNNEQFF.

This clonotype was seen a few times. The chain recombines TRBV12-3 or TRBV12-4 with TRBJ1-3; D possibly corresponds to TRBD1 (5 bases). V dropped 3 bases and J dropped 2 bases, with 8 bases sitting between them. CDR3 length: 14 residues. The CDR3 sequence is CASSFSRAGNTIYF. The CDR3 DNA reads as TGTGCCAGCAGTTTTAGCAGGGCTGGAAACACCATATATTTT.

The chain combines TRBV4-3 with TRBJ1-2; no definite D call. Trimming removed 3 bases from V and 2 bases from J, with 13 bases in between. The CDR3 length is 15 residues. CDR1 is LGHNA and CDR2 is YSLEER in the germline V gene. CDR3: CASSQDRTVNYGYTF. The CDR3 bases are TGCGCCAGCAGCCAGGATCGGACGGTGAACTATGGCTACACCTTC.

This clonotype was detected a few times. The chain has TRBV3-1 and TRBJ2-7; D is tentatively TRBD1 or TRBD2 (6 bases each). CDR1 is LGHDT, CDR2 YNNKEL, per germline (reference sequence). The CDR3 sequence is 15 residues long. V was cut by 1 base and J by 4 bases, with 14 bases left in between. The CDR3 loop is CASSQGSQGRYEQYF. CDR3 DNA: TGTGCCAGCAGCCAAGGATCCCAGGGGAGGTACGAGCAGTACTTC.

The rearrangement uses TRBV10-3 and TRBJ1-2, with a possible D match to TRBD1 (5 bases). V lost 4 bases to trimming and J lost 4 bases, with 16 bases between them. The CDR3 spans 15 residues. Germline lookup yields CDR1 ENHRY and CDR2 SYGVKD. In DNA form, the CDR3 reads TGTGCCATCAGTGGAGGTTCCCCAGGGCTCTATGGCTACACCTTC. Protein: CAISGGSPGLYGYTF.

This clonotype was seen more than once but under ten times. The chain uses TRBV3-1 and TRBJ2-2, with 7 bases aligning to TRBD2. Germline trimming cut 4 bases from V and 6 bases from J; bases unmatched to any gene: 17. The CDR3 is made up of 18 amino acids. Germline V gene data show CDR1 as LGHDT and CDR2 as YNNKEL (reference sequence). The CDR3 DNA is TGTGCCAGCAGCCCCAGGGACTATACCTTACCCTTGGCCGGGGAGCTGTTTTTT. Its protein product is CASSPRDYTLPLAGELFF.

There are a few counts of this clonotype. Here the CDR3 DNA reads TGTGCCAGCAGTCTGACGGACTCCTACGAGCAGTACTTC. It specifies CASSLTDSYEQYF. This chain joins TRBV6-1 and TRBJ2-7, with no clear D. This CDR3 region has 13 residues. V was trimmed by 5 bases and J by 0 bases, leaving 8 bases between them. Germline values: CDR1 MNHNS, CDR2 SASEGT.

The chain combines TRBV20-1 with TRBJ2-7; TRBD2 is a possible D gene (5 bases). Trimming removed 3 bases from V and 3 bases from J, with 15 bases in between. This CDR3 has 14 residues. Germline V gene lookup returns CDR1 DFQATT and CDR2 SNEGSKA (reference sequence). CDR3 nucleotide sequence: TGCAGTGCTAGTCCCCTCGTCGGGATCTACGAGCAGTACTTC. Protein sequence: CSASPLVGIYEQYF.

The table lists this clonotype with a few counts. V is TRBV5-1 and J is TRBJ2-1; possibly TRBD2 for D (5 bases). V was pared by 3 bases and J by 7 bases, with 20 bases between. The CDR3 length is 16 residues. Germline CDR1 reads SGHRS; CDR2 reads YFSETQ. CDR3 in DNA: TGCGCCAGCAGCTGGGAAAGGGCTAGCTGGCTGAATGAGCAGTTCTTC. Protein sequence: CASSWERASWLNEQFF.

The table lists this clonotype with many counts. An end of the junction does not agree with germline; a read error may underlie this. The chain couples TRBV12-3 or TRBV12-4 to TRBJ2-1; no firm D call. The length of the CDR3 is 13 residues. CDR3 loop: CASSLGGGNEQFF. CDR3 nucleotide sequence: TGCGCCAGCAGCTTGGGCGGTGGGAATGAGCAGTTCTTC.

This clonotype was seen only a few times. The gene calls are TRBV27 and TRBJ2-3; D gene unclear. CDR1 and CDR2 from the germline V gene are MNHEY and SMNVEV (reference sequence). The CDR3 totals 16 residues. V lost 2 bases and J lost 1, with 13 bases in between. The CDR3 nucleotides read TGTGCCAGCAGTTTACAGAGTATGTGGGGCACAGATACGCAGTATTTT. Amino acid sequence: CASSLQSMWGTDTQYF.

This clonotype occurred many times. V gene TRBV9 combines with J gene TRBJ1-5; D is unclear. V shed 6 bases and J shed 4 bases, with 14 bases lying between them. The CDR3 consists of 14 residues. CDR1 and CDR2 from the germline V gene are SGDLS and YYNGEE. The CDR3 loop is CASNVDGLNQPQHF. The CDR3 DNA reads as TGTGCCAGCAACGTGGACGGTCTAAATCAGCCCCAGCATTTT.

The V gene is TRBV6-1, the J gene TRBJ1-5; D remains ambiguous. This CDR3 has 12 amino acids. Between the trimmed V and J ends, which lost 2 bases and 7 bases, there was a span of 6 bases. Germline CDR1 is MNHNS and CDR2 is SASEGT. In DNA, the CDR3 is TGTGCCAGCAGTGAATTTGAACAGCCCCAGCATTTT. Translated: CASSEFEQPQHF.